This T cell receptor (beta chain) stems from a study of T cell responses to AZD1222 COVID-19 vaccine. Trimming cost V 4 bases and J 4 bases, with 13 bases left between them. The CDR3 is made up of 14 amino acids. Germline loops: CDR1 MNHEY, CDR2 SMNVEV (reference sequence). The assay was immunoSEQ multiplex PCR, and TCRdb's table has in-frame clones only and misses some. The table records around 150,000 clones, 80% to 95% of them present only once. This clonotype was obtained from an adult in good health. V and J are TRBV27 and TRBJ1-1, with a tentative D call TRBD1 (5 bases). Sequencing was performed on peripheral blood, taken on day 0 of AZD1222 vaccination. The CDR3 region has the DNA TGTGCCAGCAGTTCATATGGACATATCACTGAAGCTTTCTTT. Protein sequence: CASSSYGHITEAFF.